The TCR beta chain under discussion was sequenced for a study of blood T cells in healthy people across ages (dated by TCRdb to between 2014 and 2016). For context, the study as a whole: In model experiments, template switching captured roughly one uniquely barcoded TCR beta cDNA molecule for every two T cells. Two additional independent replicas of 1 million unique cDNA reads from the same blood draw were analyzed for two donors (one aged 18 to 29 and one aged 80 or older). Age-related changes in TCR beta repertoire diversity were measured in the study by deep sequencing normalized with unique cDNA molecular identifiers. The donors were split into four age groups: young (average around 15 years), middle-aged (around 37), aged (more than 60) and long-lived (approximately 80).

Overall study results and their limits: Because the CMV infection status of the donors was unknown, age-related changes in expanded clonotypes may potentially have been confounded. As age increased, observed TCR beta diversity per million T cells dropped in a roughly linear way, and a significant reduction was already evident by age 40. Bulk unsorted PBMC profiling prevented conclusive comparison of naive and antigen-experienced compartments. There was a strong correlation between observed TCR beta diversity and the percentage of naive T cells measured by flow cytometry. Compared with the aged group, more naive CD4+ T cells, fewer expanded clones and increased TCR diversity were shown by the long-lived group, suggesting age selection. Estimates of total diversity based on one million sequenced T cells were considered lower bounds and underestimates.

Systemically healthy Caucasian individuals from Russia, 39 in total and aged about 6 to 90 years, were included as donors. Each donor gave roughly 9.5 milliliters of peripheral blood, collected into EDTA-treated Vacutainer tubes. PBMCs were isolated by Ficoll-Paque density-gradient centrifugation, with at least 7 million obtained per sample. Total RNA, at least 6 micrograms per sample, was extracted from PBMCs with Trizol reagent. Naive CD45RAhigh/CD27high T cell percentages were measured by flow cytometry on a PBMC aliquot from every donor. Only a few counts were recorded for this clonotype. Its antigen has not been determined. No base quality values were provided; no much bigger clone lies one nucleotide off. Library preparation employed 5' RACE. TCRdb names Illumina HiSeq 2500 as the instrument used. The second PCR ran for roughly 7 to 11 cycles and used a J-beta primer mix along with a sample-barcoded 5' primer. Each TCR beta cDNA molecule received a unique molecular identifier from a template-switch 5' adaptor carrying 12 random nucleotides. Each sample yielded at least 2.5 million CDR3-containing paired-end reads. All of the RNA was converted into first-strand cDNA using the Mint cDNA synthesis kit, with a TRBC-specific oligonucleotide serving as the primer. After uracil-DNA glycosylase treatment, a first 18-cycle PCR used universal primers M1SS and BC2_uni_R on all cDNA. In the authors' own workflow: Normalization of each sample was performed by random selection of 1 million high-quality reads, each carrying a distinct molecular identifier. Instead of being binned into consensus sequences, reads that shared molecular identifiers were thrown out. MiTCR, run with a Q25 quality threshold and the strictest error-elimination algorithm, handled CDR3 identification, clonotype clustering and error correction. Lower-bound total TCR beta diversity was estimated with a nonparametric unseen species model using Euler transformation. Starting from the raw public reads, TCRdb applied fastp trimming at Q25, assembled clones with MiXCR and retained in-frame beta chains. Identical CDR3 proteins give one entry, which carries the most common genes and DNA. For this entry, the V and J calls and clone size follow TCRdb and not the study's own pipeline. Recorded for this sample are 750,000 to 850,000 distinct CDR3 sequences; 20% to 25% of them occurred a single time. The ten largest clones represent approximately 4% of the sample.

The CDR3 sequence holds 13 residues, the cysteine and phenylalanine included. The DNA shown is the 39-base CDR3, in frame from base 1. Trimming at the junction amounts to 5 bases on V and 8 bases on J, and the germline ends lie 14 bases apart. CDR1 and CDR2 (SGHRS, YFSETQ) derive from the germline V gene. The sample also formed part of further work on T cells of mothers and their children. From the second report: The donors were nine systemically healthy Caucasian individuals, made up of three mothers and their six children. cDNA synthesis consumed the entire amount of extracted RNA, loaded at 1.5 ug RNA in each 15 ul reaction. Sample barcodes and 2-4 random nucleotides were added via the M1S primer in the second PCR. Over 9 million TCR beta CDR3 reads came from each mother, compared with several million reads from each child. Thymic selection shapes the output of TCR recombination in a similar way in related and unrelated pairs, and inherited differences have a minor effect. Normalized repertoire overlap was always slightly but never significantly higher in related than unrelated mother-child pairs. With a sensitivity of 90 to 100 clones per million clonotypes, no persistent microchimeric T cell clones were detected. In the study, deep NGS was used to compare the TCR beta repertoires of mothers and children, and features distinguishing related mother-child pairs from unrelated individuals were sought. On average, the children were roughly 12 +/- 4 years old, while the mothers were about 37 +/- 4 years old. After adapters were ligated using NEBNext reagents, the libraries underwent 100+100 nt paired-end sequencing on an Illumina HiSeq 2000. To avoid cross-contamination, the mother libraries and the child libraries were prepared a month apart and sequenced in separate runs. Each donor had between roughly 450,000 and 2,300,000 distinct TCR beta clonotypes identified. Naive TCR beta clonotypes were estimated from low-frequency clonotypes matched to each donor's FACS-determined naive share, without sorting.

The material sequenced was blood. The clonotype was recovered from a boy between 10 and 17 years old in good health. Recombination connected TRBV5-1 to TRBJ2-1; the D gene assignment is ambiguous. The CDR3 loop reads CASRPGPPHEQFF. The nucleotides read TGCGCCAGCAGGCCGGGTCCTCCCCATGAGCAGTTCTTC.